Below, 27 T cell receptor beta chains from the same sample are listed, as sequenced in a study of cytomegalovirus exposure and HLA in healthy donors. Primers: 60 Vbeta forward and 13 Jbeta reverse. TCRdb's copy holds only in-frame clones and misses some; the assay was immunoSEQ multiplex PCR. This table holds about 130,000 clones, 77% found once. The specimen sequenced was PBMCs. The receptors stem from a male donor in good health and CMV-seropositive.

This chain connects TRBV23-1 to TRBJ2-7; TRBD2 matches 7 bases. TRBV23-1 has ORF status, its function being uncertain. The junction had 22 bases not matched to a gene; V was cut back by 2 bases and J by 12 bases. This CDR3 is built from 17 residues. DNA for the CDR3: TGCGCCAGCAGTCAACTGGGGACTAAGAAGTGTCCCGCAAGGACGTACTTC. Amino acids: CASSQLGTKKCPARTYF.

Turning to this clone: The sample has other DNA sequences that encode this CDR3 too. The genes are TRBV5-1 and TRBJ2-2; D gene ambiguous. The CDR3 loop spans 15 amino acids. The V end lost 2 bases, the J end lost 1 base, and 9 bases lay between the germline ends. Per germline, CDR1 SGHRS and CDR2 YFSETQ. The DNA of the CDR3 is TGCGCCAGCAGCTTAGCAGGATTGAACACCGGGGAGCTGTTTTTT. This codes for CASSLAGLNTGELFF.

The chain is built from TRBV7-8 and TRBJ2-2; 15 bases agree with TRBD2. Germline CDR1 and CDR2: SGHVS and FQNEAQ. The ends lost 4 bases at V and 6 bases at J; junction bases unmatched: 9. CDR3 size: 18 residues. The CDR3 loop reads CASSYGGLAGGIAGELFF. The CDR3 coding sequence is TGTGCCAGCAGCTATGGGGGACTAGCGGGGGGTATCGCCGGGGAGCTGTTTTTT. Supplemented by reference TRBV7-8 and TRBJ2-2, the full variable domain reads GAGVSQSPRYKVAKRGQDVALRCDPISGHVSLFWYQQALGQGPEFLTYFQNEAQLDKSGLPSDRFFAERPEGSVSTLKIQRTQQEDSAVYLCASSYGGLAGGIAGELFFGEGSRLTVL.

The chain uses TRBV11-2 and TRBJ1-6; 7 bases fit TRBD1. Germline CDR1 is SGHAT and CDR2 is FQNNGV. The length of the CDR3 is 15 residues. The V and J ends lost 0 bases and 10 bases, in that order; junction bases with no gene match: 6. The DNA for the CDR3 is TGTGCCAGCAGCTTAGATGGCAGGGGGTACTCACCCCTCCACTTT. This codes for CASSLDGRGYSPLHF.

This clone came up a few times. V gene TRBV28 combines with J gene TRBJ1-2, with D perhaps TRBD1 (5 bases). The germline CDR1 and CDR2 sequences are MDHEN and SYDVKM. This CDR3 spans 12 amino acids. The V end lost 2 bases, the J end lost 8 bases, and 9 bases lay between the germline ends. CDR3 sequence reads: CASSLGTPGYTF. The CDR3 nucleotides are TGTGCCAGCAGTTTAGGGACTCCGGGCTACACCTTC.

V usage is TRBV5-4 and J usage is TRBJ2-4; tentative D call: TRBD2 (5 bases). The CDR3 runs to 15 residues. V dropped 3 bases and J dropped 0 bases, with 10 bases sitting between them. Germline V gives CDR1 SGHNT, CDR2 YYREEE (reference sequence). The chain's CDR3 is CASSSSGLAKNIQYF. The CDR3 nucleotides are TGTGCCAGCAGCTCATCCGGACTAGCCAAAAACATTCAGTACTTC.

CDR3 DNA: TGTGCCAGCAGAAAAGGGGGTTTAGATACGCAGTATTTT. This codes for CASRKGGLDTQYF. J is TRBJ2-3 and V is TRBV6-5; possible D gene TRBD1, 6 bases. CDR3 length equals 13 residues. Looked up from germline, CDR1 is MNHEY and CDR2 is SVGAGI. Trimming took 6 bases from V and 5 from J, leaving 12 bases between them.

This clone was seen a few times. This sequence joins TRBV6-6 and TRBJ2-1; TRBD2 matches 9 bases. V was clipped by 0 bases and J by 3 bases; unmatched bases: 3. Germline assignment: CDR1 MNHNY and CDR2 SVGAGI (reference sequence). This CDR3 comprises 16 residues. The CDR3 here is CASSYSGLALYNEQFF. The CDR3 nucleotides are TGTGCCAGCAGTTACTCGGGACTAGCACTCTACAATGAGCAGTTCTTC.

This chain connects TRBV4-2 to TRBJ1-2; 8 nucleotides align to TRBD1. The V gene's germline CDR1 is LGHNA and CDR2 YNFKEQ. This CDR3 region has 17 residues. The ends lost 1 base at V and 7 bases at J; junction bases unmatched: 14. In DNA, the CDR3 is TGTGCCAGCAGCCAAGTATTAGGACAGGGTAGACAGGGTGGCTACACCTTC. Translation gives CASSQVLGQGRQGGYTF.

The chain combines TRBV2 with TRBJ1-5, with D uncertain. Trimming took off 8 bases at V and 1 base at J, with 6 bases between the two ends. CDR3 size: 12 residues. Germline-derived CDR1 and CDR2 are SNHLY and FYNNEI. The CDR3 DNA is TGTGCCAGCCGGAGGAGCAATCAGCCCCAGCATTTT. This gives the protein CASRRSNQPQHF. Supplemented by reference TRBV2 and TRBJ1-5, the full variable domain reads EPEVTQTPSHQVTQMGQEVILRCVPISNHLYFYWYRQILGQKVEFLVSFYNNEISEKSEIFDDQFSVERPDGSNFTLKIRSTKLEDSAMYFCASRRSNQPQHFGDGTRLSIL.

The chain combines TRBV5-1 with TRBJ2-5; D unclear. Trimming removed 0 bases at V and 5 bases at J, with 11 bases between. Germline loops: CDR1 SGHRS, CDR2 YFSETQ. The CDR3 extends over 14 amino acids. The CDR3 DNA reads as TGCGCCAGCAGCTTGGAGGCAGCCAGGGAGACCCAGTACTTC. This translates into CASSLEAARETQYF.

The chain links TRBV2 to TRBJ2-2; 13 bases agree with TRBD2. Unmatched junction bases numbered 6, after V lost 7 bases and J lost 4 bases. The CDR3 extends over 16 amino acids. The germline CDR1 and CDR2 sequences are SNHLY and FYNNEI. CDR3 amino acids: CASMQTSGGTTGELFF. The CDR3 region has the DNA TGTGCCAGCATGCAGACTAGCGGGGGGACCACCGGGGAGCTGTTTTTT. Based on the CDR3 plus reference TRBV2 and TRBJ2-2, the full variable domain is EPEVTQTPSHQVTQMGQEVILRCVPISNHLYFYWYRQILGQKVEFLVSFYNNEISEKSEIFDDQFSVERPDGSNFTLKIRSTKLEDSAMYFCASMQTSGGTTGELFFGEGSRLTVL.

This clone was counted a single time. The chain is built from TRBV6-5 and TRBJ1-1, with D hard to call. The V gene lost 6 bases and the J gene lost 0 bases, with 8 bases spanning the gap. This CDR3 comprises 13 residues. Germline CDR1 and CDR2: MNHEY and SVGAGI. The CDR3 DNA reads TGTGCCAGCAGAATAACAGTGAACACTGAAGCTTTCTTT. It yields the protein CASRITVNTEAFF.

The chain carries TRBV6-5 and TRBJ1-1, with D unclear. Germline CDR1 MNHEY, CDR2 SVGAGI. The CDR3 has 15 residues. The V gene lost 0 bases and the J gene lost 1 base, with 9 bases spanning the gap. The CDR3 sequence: CASSYSAAQNTEAFF. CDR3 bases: TGTGCCAGCAGTTACTCGGCGGCTCAGAACACTGAAGCTTTCTTT.

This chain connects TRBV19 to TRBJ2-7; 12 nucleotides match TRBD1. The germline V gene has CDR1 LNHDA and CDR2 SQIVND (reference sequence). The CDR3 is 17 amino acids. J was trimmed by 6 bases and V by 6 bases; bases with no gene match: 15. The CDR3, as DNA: TGTGCCAGTAGCTCAACCCCGGGACAGGGGGCGCGGGGCGAGCAGTACTTC. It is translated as CASSSTPGQGARGEQYF.

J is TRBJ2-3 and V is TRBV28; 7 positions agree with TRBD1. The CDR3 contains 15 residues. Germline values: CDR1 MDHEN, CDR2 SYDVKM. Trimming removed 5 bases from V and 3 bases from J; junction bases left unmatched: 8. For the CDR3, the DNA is TGTGCCAGCAGTCCAGGGGGTCCCACGACAGATACGCAGTATTTT. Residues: CASSPGGPTTDTQYF.

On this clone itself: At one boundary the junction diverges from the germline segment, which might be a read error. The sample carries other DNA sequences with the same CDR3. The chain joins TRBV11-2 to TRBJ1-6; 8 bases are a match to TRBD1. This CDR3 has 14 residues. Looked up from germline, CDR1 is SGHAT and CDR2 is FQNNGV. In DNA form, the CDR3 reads TGTGCCAGCAGCCATACAGGGGGTGATTCGCCCCTCCACTTT. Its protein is CASSHTGGDSPLHF.

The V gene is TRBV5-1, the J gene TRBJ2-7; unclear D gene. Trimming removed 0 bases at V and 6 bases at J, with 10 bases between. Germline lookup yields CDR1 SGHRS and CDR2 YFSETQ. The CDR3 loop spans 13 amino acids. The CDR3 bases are TGCGCCAGCAGCTTGGATCCCCTTAGCGAGCAGTACTTC. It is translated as CASSLDPLSEQYF.

The CDR3 sequence is CASSIDLRNEQFF. The DNA for the CDR3 is TGTGCCAGTAGTATAGATCTCCGGAATGAGCAGTTCTTC. The chain uses TRBV19 and TRBJ2-1; D not certain. V was clipped by 0 bases and J by 7 bases, with 7 bases between them. Germline CDR1 reads LNHDA; CDR2 reads SQIVND (reference sequence). This CDR3 has 13 residues.

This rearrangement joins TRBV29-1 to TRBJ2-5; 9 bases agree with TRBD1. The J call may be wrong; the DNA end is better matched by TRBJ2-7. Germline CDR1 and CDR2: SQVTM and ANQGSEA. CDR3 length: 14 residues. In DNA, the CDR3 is TGCAGCACCTCCGGGACAGGGAACGCCTACGAGCAGTACTTC. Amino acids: CSTSGTGNAYEQYF.

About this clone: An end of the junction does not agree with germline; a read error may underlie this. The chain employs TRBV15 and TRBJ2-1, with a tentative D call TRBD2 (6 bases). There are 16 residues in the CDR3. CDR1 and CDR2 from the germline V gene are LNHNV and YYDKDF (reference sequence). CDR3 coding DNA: TGTGCCACCAGTAGAGCCCCACTAGCACCTTACAATGAGCAGTTCTTC. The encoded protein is CATSRAPLAPYNEQFF. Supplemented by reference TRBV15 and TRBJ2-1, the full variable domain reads DAMVIQNPRYQVTQFGKPVTLSCSQTLNHNVMYWYQQKSSQAPKLLFHYYDKDFNNEADTPDNFQSRRPNTSFCFLDIRSPGLGDTAMYLCATSRAPLAPYNEQFFGPGTRLTVL.

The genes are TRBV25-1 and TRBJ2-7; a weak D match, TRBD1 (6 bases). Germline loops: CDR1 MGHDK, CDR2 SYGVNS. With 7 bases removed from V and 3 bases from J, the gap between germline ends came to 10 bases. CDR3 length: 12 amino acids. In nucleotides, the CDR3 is TGTGCCAGCACTGGACAGTTCTACGAGCAGTACTTC. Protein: CASTGQFYEQYF.

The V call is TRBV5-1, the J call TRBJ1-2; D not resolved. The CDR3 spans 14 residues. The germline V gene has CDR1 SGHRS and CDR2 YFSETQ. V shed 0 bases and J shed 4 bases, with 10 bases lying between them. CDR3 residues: CASSLGGSFYGYTF. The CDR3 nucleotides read TGCGCCAGCAGCTTGGGAGGCAGCTTCTATGGCTACACCTTC.

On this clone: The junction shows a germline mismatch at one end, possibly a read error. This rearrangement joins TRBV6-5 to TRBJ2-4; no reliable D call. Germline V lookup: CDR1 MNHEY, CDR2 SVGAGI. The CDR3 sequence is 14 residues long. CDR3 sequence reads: CASSYDLKMNSQYF. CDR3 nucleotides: TGTGCCAGCAGTTACGACCTGAAGATGAACAGTCAGTACTTC.

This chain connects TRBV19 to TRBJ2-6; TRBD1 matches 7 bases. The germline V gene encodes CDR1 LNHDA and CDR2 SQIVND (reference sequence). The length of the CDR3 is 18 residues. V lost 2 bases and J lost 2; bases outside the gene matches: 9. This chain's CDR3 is CASSIIWDSNPGANVLTF. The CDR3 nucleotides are TGTGCCAGTAGTATAATCTGGGACAGCAATCCTGGGGCCAACGTCCTGACTTTC.

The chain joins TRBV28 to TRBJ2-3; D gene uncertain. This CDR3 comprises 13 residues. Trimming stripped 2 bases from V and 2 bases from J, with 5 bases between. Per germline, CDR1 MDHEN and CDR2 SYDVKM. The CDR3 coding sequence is TGTGCCAGCAGTTTAGGCATCACAGATACGCAGTATTTT. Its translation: CASSLGITDTQYF. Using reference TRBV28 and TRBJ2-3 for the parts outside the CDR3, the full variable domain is DVKVTQSSRYLVKRTGEKVFLECVQDMDHENMFWYRQDPGLGLRLIYFSYDVKMKEKGDIPEGYSVSREKKERFSLILESASTNQTSMYLCASSLGITDTQYFGPGTRLTVL.

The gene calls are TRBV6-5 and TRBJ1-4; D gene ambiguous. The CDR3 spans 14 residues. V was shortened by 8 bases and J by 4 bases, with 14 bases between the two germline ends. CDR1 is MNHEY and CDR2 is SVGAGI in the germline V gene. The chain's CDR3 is CASGSRLSNEKLFF. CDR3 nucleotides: TGTGCCAGCGGTTCCCGACTGAGTAATGAAAAACTGTTTTTT.